One and the same sample provided the 5 T cell receptor beta chains below, sequenced in a study of blood T cell repertoires in COVID-19. Produced via immunoSEQ multiplex PCR; TCRdb's table is partial and in-frame only. The sample includes around 45,000 clones, approximately 86% of them seen just once. Sequencing was performed on peripheral blood. Receptors were obtained from a man in his fifties or sixties with active or convalescent COVID-19.

The CDR3 DNA reads as TGTGCCAGCAGCGTTACCGGGGAGAACACCGGGGAGCTGTTTTTT. Its protein is CASSVTGENTGELFF. V and J are TRBV6-5 and TRBJ2-2; a possible D gene is TRBD2 (5 bases). The CDR3 is 15 residues long. The V end lost 6 bases, the J end lost 1 base, and 12 bases lay between the germline ends. Germline CDR1 is MNHEY and CDR2 is SVGAGI.

This clone was counted once. The CDR3 reads CASSGLLRDSRSYEQYF. The CDR3 region has the DNA TGTGCCAGCAGTGGATTGTTACGGGACAGTCGATCCTACGAGCAGTACTTC. The chain combines TRBV28 with TRBJ2-7; 7 positions agree with TRBD1. Germline V gives CDR1 MDHEN, CDR2 SYDVKM. This CDR3 comprises 17 residues. V trimming: 5 bases; J trimming: 1 base; junction bases outside the gene matches: 14.

The chain employs TRBV5-1 and TRBJ1-4, with TRBD1 matching 11 bases. The CDR3 runs to 18 residues. The trim removed 4 bases at V and 6 bases at J, leaving 14 bases unmatched. The V gene's germline CDR1 is SGHRS and CDR2 YFSETQ. CDR3 region: CASSPGTGGGQGYEKLFF. The DNA for the CDR3 is TGCGCCAGCAGCCCCGGGACAGGGGGAGGTCAGGGTTATGAAAAACTGTTTTTT.

The rearrangement joins TRBV6-1 to TRBJ1-5; possibly TRBD1 for D (5 bases). The V gene's germline CDR1 is MNHNS and CDR2 SASEGT. This CDR3 is 16 amino acids long. V was trimmed by 4 bases and J by 6 bases, leaving 19 bases between them. CDR3: CASSGNAGLLFQPQHF. In nucleotides, the CDR3 is TGTGCCAGCAGTGGGAATGCGGGACTCTTATTTCAGCCCCAGCATTTT.

V usage is TRBV28 and J usage is TRBJ1-3, with 9 positions matching TRBD1. V lost 4 bases and J lost 7; bases outside the gene matches: 8. The germline CDR1 and CDR2 sequences are MDHEN and SYDVKM. The length of the CDR3 is 15 residues. CDR3 loop: CASSSPGQGLNTIYF. The CDR3 region has the DNA TGTGCCAGCAGTTCTCCGGGACAGGGATTGAACACCATATATTTT.